This record concerns one T cell receptor beta chain sequence. This CDR3 has 14 amino acids. Germline V lookup: CDR1 DFQATT, CDR2 SNEGSKA (reference sequence). This entry is derived from a study of T cells in severe cutaneous drug reactions. Carbamazepine had induced Stevens-Johnson syndrome or toxic epidermal necrolysis in the sequenced donors. Libraries were made by iRepertoire multiplex PCR with TCR subtype-specific primers for bulk and single-cell sequencing. TCRdb reprocessed the multiplex PCR reads and keeps a single row for each CDR3 protein, giving no DNA. This sample's table reports some 9,900 distinct CDR3 sequences.

The rearrangement links TRBV20-1 to TRBJ2-1; the TRBD1 assignment by TCRdb is unverifiable without DNA. The material sequenced was cells from a skin blister. The clonotype comes from a human donor with Stevens-Johnson syndrome, a severe cutaneous drug reaction. The CDR3 sequence is CSAFYLRGGNEQFF.